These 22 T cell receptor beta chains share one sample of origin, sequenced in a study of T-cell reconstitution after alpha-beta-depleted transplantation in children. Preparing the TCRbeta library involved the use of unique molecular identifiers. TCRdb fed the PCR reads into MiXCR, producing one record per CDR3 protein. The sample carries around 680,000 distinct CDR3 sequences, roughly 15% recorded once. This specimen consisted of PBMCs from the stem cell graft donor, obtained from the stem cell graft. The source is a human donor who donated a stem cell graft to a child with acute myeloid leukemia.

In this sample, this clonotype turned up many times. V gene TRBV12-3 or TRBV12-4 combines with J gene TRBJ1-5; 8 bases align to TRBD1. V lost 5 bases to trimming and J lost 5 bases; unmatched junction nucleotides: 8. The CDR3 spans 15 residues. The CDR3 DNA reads TGTGCCAGCAGTCCCCGGACAGGGAGAGATCAGCCCCAGCATTTT. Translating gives CASSPRTGRDQPQHF.

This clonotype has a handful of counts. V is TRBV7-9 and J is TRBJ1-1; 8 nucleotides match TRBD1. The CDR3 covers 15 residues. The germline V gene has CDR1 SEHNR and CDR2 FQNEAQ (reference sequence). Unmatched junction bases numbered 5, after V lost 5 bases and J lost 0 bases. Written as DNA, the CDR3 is TGTGCCAGCAGCCCCACGACAGGGGTGAACACTGAAGCTTTCTTT. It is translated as CASSPTTGVNTEAFF.

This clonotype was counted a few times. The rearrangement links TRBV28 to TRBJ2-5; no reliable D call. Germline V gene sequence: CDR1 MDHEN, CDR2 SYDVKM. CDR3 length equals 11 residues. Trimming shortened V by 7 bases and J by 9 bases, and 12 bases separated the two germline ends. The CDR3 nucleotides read TGTGCCAGCACGGCCCGTTCGGCCCAGTACTTC. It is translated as CASTARSAQYF.

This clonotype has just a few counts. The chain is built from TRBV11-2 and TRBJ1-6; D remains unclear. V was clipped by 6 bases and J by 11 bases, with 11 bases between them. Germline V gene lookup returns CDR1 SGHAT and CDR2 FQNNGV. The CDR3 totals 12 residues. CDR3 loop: CASRSPSPPLHF. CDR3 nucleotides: TGTGCCAGCAGGTCGCCTTCCCCACCCCTCCACTTT.

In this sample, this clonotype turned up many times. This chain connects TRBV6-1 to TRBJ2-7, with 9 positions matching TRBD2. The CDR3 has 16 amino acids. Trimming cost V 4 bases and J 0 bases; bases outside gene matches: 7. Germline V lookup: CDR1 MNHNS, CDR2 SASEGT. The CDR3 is CASSGNLAGASYEQYV. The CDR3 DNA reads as TGTGCCAGCAGTGGGAATTTAGCGGGGGCCTCCTACGAGCAGTACGTC.

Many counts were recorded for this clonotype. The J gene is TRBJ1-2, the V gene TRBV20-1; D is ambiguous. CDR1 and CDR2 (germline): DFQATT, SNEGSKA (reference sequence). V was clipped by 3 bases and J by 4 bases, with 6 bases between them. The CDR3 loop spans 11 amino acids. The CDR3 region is CSASRSYGYTF. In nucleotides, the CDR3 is TGCAGTGCTAGCCGATCCTATGGCTACACCTTC.

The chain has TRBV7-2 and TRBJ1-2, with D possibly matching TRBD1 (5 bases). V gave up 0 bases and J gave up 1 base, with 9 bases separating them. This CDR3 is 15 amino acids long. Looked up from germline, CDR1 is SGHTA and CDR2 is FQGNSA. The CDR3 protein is CASSLAGRLNYGYTF. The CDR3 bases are TGTGCCAGCAGCTTAGCGGGACGGCTTAACTATGGCTACACCTTC.

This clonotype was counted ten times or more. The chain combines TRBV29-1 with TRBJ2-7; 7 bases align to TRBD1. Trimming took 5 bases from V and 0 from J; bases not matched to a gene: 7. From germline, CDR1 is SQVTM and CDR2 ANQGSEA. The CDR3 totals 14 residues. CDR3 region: CSVWTGRSSYEQYF. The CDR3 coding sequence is TGCAGCGTTTGGACAGGACGAAGCTCCTACGAGCAGTACTTC.

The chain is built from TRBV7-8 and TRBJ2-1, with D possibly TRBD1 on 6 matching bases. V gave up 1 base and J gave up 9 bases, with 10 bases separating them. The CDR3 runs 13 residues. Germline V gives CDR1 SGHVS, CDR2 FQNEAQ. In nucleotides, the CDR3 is TGTGCCAGCAGCTTAGAGGGGGACCCTGAGCAGTTCTTC. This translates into CASSLEGDPEQFF.

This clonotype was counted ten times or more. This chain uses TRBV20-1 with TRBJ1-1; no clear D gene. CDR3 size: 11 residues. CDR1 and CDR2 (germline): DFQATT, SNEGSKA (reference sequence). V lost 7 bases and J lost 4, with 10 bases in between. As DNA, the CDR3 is TGCAGTGAATTACGGACCACTGAAGCTTTCTTT. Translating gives CSELRTTEAFF.

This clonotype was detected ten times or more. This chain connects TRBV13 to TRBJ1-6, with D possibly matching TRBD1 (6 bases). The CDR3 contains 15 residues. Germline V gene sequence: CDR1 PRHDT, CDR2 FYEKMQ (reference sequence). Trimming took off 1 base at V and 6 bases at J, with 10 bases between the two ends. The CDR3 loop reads CASSLEQGSNSPLHF. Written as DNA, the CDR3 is TGTGCCAGCAGCTTAGAGCAGGGGAGTAATTCACCCCTCCACTTT.

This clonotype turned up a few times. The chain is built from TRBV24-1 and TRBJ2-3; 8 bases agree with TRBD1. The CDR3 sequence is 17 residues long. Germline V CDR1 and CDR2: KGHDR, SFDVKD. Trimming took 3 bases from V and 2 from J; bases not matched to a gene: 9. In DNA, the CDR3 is TGTGCCACCAGTGATACGGACAGGGTCAGATTCACAGATACGCAGTATTTT. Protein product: CATSDTDRVRFTDTQYF.

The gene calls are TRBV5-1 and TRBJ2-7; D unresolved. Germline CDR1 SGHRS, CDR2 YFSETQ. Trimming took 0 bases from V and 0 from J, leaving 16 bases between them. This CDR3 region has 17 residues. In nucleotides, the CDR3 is TGCGCCAGCAGCTTGGGGGAAGCAGGATTAAGCTCCTACGAGCAGTACGTC. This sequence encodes CASSLGEAGLSSYEQYV.

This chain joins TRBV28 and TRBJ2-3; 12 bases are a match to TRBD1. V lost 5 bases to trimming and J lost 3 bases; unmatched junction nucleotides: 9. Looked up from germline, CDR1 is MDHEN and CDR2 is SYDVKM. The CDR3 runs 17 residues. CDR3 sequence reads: CASSALPGQGATDTQYF. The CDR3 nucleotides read TGTGCCAGCAGTGCCCTCCCGGGACAGGGGGCAACAGATACGCAGTATTTT. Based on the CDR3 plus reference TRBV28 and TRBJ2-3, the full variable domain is DVKVTQSSRYLVKRTGEKVFLECVQDMDHENMFWYRQDPGLGLRLIYFSYDVKMKEKGDIPEGYSVSREKKERFSLILESASTNQTSMYLCASSALPGQGATDTQYFGPGTRLTVL.

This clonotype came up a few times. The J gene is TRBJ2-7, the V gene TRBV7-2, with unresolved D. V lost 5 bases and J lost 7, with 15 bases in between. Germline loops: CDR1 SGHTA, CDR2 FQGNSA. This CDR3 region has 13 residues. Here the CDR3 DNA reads TGTGCCAGCAGCCCAGGTCCCGAAAGGGAGCAGTACTTC. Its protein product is CASSPGPEREQYF.

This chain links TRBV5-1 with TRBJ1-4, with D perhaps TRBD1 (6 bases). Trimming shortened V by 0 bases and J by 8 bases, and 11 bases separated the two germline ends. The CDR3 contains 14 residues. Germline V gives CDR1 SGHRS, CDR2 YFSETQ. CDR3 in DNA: TGCGCCAGCAGCTTGGCCGGACAGTACGAAAAACTGTTTTTT. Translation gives CASSLAGQYEKLFF.

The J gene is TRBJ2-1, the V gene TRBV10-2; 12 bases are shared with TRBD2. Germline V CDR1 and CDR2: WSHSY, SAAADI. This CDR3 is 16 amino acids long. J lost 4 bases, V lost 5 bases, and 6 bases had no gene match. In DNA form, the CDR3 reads TGCGCCAGCAGTAACCTAGCGGGGGGGAGTTACAATGAGCAGTTCTTC. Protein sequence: CASSNLAGGSYNEQFF.

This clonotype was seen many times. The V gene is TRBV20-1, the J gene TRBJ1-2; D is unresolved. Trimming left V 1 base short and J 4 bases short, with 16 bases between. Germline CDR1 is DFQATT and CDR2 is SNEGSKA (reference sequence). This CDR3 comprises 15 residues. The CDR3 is CSARGPPGIGYGYTF. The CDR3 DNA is TGCAGTGCTAGAGGTCCCCCGGGTATTGGCTATGGCTACACCTTC.

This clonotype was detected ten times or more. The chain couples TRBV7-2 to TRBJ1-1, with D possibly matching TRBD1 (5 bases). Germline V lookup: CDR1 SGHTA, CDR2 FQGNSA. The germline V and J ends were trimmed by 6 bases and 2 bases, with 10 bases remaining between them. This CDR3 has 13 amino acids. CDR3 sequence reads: CASRWQGNTEAFF. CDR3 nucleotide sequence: TGTGCCAGCAGATGGCAGGGCAACACTGAAGCTTTCTTT.

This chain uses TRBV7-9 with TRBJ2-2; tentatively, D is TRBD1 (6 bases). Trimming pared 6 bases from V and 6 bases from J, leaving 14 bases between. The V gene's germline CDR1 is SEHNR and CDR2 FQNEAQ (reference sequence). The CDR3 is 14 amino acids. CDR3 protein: CASSTGYGAGELFF. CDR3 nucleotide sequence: TGTGCCAGCAGTACAGGGTACGGTGCCGGGGAGCTGTTTTTT.

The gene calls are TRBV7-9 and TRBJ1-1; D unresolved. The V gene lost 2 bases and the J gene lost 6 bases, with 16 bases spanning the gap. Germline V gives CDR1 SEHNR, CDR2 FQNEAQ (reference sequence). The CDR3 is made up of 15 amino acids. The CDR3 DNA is TGTGCCAGCAGCTTACAGTCCTCCCCTCTGGCTGAAGCTTTCTTT. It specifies CASSLQSSPLAEAFF.

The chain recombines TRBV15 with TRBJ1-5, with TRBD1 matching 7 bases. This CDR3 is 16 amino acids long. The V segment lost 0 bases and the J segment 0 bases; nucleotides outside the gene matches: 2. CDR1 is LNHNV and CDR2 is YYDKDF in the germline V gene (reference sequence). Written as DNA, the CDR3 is TGTGCCACCAGCAGAGATAGGGGGCTTAGCAATCAGCCCCAGCATTTT. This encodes CATSRDRGLSNQPQHF.